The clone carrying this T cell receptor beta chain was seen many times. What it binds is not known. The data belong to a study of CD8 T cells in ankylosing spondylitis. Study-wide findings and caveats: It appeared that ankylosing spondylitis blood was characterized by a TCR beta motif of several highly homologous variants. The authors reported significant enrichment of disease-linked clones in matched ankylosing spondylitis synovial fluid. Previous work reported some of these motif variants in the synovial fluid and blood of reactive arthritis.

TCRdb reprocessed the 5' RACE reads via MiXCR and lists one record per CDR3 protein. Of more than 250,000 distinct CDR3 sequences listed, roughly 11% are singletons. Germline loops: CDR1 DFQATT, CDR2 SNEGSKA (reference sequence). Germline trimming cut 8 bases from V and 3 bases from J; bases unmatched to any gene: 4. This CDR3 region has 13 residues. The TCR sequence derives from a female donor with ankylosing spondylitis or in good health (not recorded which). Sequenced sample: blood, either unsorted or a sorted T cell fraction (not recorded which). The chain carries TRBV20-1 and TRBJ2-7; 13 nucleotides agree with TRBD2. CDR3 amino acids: CSSGTSGVYEQYF. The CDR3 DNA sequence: TGCAGTAGCGGGACTAGCGGGGTCTACGAGCAGTACTTC.